The 32 T cell receptor beta chains reported below all come from one sample, sequenced in a study of T cell repertoires in cytomegalovirus infection. TCRdb itself ran the reads through MiXCR, one entry per CDR3 protein. The sample shows 600,000 to 800,000 distinct CDR3 sequences, 20% to 25% of them seen only once. Material for sequencing was CD8+ T cells from PBMCs. The receptors here all came from a human donor in good health (CMV status not recorded). Some clones in this sample may be carry-over from other donors' samples.

The V call is TRBV19, the J call TRBJ2-1, with no clear D. The CDR3 has 16 amino acids. In germline, CDR1 is LNHDA, CDR2 SQIVND (reference sequence). V was shortened by 4 bases and J by 0 bases, with 13 bases between the two germline ends. The CDR3 sequence: CASSTLRSSSYNEQFF. The CDR3 DNA is TGTGCCAGTAGTACCCTCCGTTCAAGCTCCTACAATGAGCAGTTCTTC.

Many counts were recorded for this clonotype. The V and J genes are TRBV7-8 and TRBJ1-5; perhaps TRBD1 as D (6 bases). The ends were cut back, 3 bases at V and 10 bases at J, with 10 bases in the middle. Per the germline V gene, CDR1 is SGHVS and CDR2 is FQNEAQ. This CDR3 region has 12 residues. The CDR3 nucleotides read TGTGCCAGCAGCTTGGACAGTCACCCCCAGCATTTT. As protein: CASSLDSHPQHF.

This clonotype occurred a few times. The gene calls are TRBV20-1 and TRBJ2-1; D not resolved. The CDR3 length is 14 residues. Deletions cut 5 bases from V and 8 bases from J, with 19 bases between. CDR1 is DFQATT, CDR2 SNEGSKA, per germline (reference sequence). CDR3 protein: CSALDMGRVYEQFF. In DNA, the CDR3 is TGCAGTGCTCTCGACATGGGAAGAGTGTATGAGCAGTTCTTC.

This clonotype was observed many times. The chain is built from TRBV6-1 and TRBJ2-7, with 7 bases identical to TRBD1. The CDR3 sequence is 15 residues long. V shed 0 bases, J shed 0 bases, and the junction held 2 bases outside the gene matches. Per germline, CDR1 MNHNS and CDR2 SASEGT. Here the CDR3 DNA reads TGTGCCAGCAGTGAAGCGGGGGACAGCTCCTACGAGCAGTACTTC. It translates to CASSEAGDSSYEQYF.

This clonotype was counted ten times or more. The rearrangement links TRBV7-6 to TRBJ1-1; D possibly corresponds to TRBD1 (6 bases). Germline V CDR1 and CDR2: SGHVS, FNYEAQ. V shed 0 bases and J shed 3 bases, with 14 bases lying between them. This CDR3 has 16 residues. CDR3 DNA: TGTGCCAGCAGCTTAGCAGGAGGACAGATCTACACTGAAGCTTTCTTT. Translating it yields CASSLAGGQIYTEAFF.

This clonotype was detected a few times. The chain carries TRBV19 and TRBJ2-5; 14 bases align to TRBD2. Losses at the gene ends were 5 bases for V and 5 bases for J; bases not matched to a gene: 10. The CDR3 extends over 17 amino acids. Germline-derived CDR1 and CDR2 are LNHDA and SQIVND (reference sequence). The CDR3 sequence is CASSPSGLAGVRETQYF. CDR3 in DNA: TGTGCCAGTAGTCCCTCGGGACTAGCGGGGGTCAGGGAGACCCAGTACTTC.

In this sample, this clonotype turned up many times. The V and J genes are TRBV7-2 and TRBJ1-6; D is possibly TRBD1 (6 bases). The ends were cut back, 5 bases at V and 10 bases at J, with 18 bases in the middle. Germline V gives CDR1 SGHTA, CDR2 FQGNSA. CDR3 size: 15 residues. The chain's CDR3 is CASSPLGGLGSPLHF. DNA of the CDR3: TGTGCCAGCAGCCCTCTGGGGGGGCTCGGCTCACCCCTCCACTTT.

In this sample, this clonotype turned up many times. The chain has TRBV7-2 and TRBJ2-2; D might be TRBD1 (5 bases). V shed 5 bases and J shed 6 bases, with 19 bases lying between them. CDR1 and CDR2 (germline): SGHTA, FQGNSA. This CDR3 is 16 amino acids long. The CDR3 DNA follows: TGTGCCAGCAGCGGACAATGGGGTGTTACCTCCGGGGAGCTGTTTTTT. This encodes CASSGQWGVTSGELFF.

J is TRBJ1-1 and V is TRBV28; D call uncertain. Germline V gene lookup returns CDR1 MDHEN and CDR2 SYDVKM. The CDR3 totals 13 residues. Trimming took off 7 bases at V and 11 bases at J, with 20 bases between the two ends. The CDR3 is CASTKGRTPGAFF. The DNA of the CDR3 is TGTGCCAGCACCAAGGGCAGGACTCCTGGGGCTTTCTTT.

This clonotype came up many times. Written as DNA, the CDR3 is TGTGCCAGCAGCGAGACAGGAAGTGGGCAGCCCCAGCATTTT. Its protein product is CASSETGSGQPQHF. The rearrangement joins TRBV7-9 to TRBJ1-5; the D gene is possibly TRBD1 (6 bases). V lost 5 bases, J lost 7 bases, and 15 bases lay in between. Per germline, CDR1 SEHNR and CDR2 FQNEAQ (reference sequence). CDR3 length: 14 residues.

This rearrangement joins TRBV29-1 to TRBJ1-2; D is undetermined. CDR3 length: 15 amino acids. Per germline, CDR1 SQVTM and CDR2 ANQGSEA. The V end lost 6 bases, the J end lost 0 bases, and 17 bases lay between the germline ends. The CDR3 DNA sequence: TGCAGCGTCTTAGCAGGTCCTTTAGCTAACTATGGCTACACCTTC. Protein: CSVLAGPLANYGYTF. The entire variable domain, with the rest obtained from reference TRBV29-1 and TRBJ1-2, is as follows: SAVISQKPSRDICQRGTSLTIQCQVDSQVTMMFWYRQQPGQSLTLIATANQGSEATYESGFVIDKFPISRPNLTFSTLTVSNMSPEDSSIYLCSVLAGPLANYGYTFGSGTRLTVV.

This clonotype was detected many times. This chain joins TRBV7-2 and TRBJ1-1; unclear D gene. Looked up from germline, CDR1 is SGHTA and CDR2 is FQGNSA. This CDR3 region has 16 residues. V was pared by 5 bases and J by 0 bases, with 16 bases between. For the CDR3, the DNA is TGTGCCAGCAGCGCACCACCGGGCGAGATGAACACTGAAGCTTTCTTT. Its translation is CASSAPPGEMNTEAFF. Combining the CDR3 with reference TRBV7-2 and TRBJ1-1 gives the whole variable domain GAGVSQSPSNKVTEKGKDVELRCDPISGHTALYWYRQSLGQGLEFLIYFQGNSAPDKSGLPSDRFSAERTGGSVSTLTIQRTQQEDSAVYLCASSAPPGEMNTEAFFGQGTRLTVV.

This rearrangement joins TRBV28 to TRBJ2-5, with D perhaps matching TRBD2 (6 bases). Germline CDR1 MDHEN, CDR2 SYDVKM. The CDR3 sequence is 12 residues long. The ends were cut back, 3 bases at V and 9 bases at J, with 11 bases in the middle. The CDR3 region is CASSLLAIAQYF. CDR3 in DNA: TGTGCCAGCAGTTTGCTAGCGATCGCCCAGTACTTC.

In the case of this clonotype: One base away lies a much larger clone, so this may be a sequencing read error. The chain couples TRBV7-2 to TRBJ2-3; D is ambiguous. This CDR3 is built from 15 residues. The germline V gene encodes CDR1 SGHTA and CDR2 FQGNSA. V gave up 5 bases and J gave up 2 bases, with 14 bases separating them. CDR3 in DNA: TGTGCCAGCAGCGCTCGGGCGCGAGACACAGATACGCAGTATTTT. Encoded protein: CASSARARDTDTQYF.

This rearrangement joins TRBV7-4 to TRBJ1-1, with a possible D match to TRBD1 (5 bases). The CDR3 is 18 residues long. Trimming took off 0 bases at V and 7 bases at J, with 24 bases between the two ends. Germline V gives CDR1 SGHVT, CDR2 SQSDAQ. The CDR3 sequence: CASSLATGQGAARVEAFF. The CDR3 coding sequence is TGTGCCAGCAGCTTAGCAACCGGGCAAGGGGCGGCTCGGGTTGAAGCTTTCTTT.

The rearrangement links TRBV29-1 to TRBJ2-2; D is unresolved. This CDR3 has 15 residues. In germline, CDR1 is SQVTM, CDR2 ANQGSEA. Trimming left V 2 bases short and J 6 bases short, with 16 bases between. DNA for the CDR3: TGCAGCGTTGAACGGTTCGAGGACGACCCCGGGGAGCTGTTTTTT. Its protein is CSVERFEDDPGELFF.

This clonotype was seen many times. This chain links TRBV2 with TRBJ2-7; D gene ambiguous. The germline gives CDR1 SNHLY, CDR2 FYNNEI. With 6 bases removed from V and 6 bases from J, the gap between germline ends came to 9 bases. The CDR3 is 11 residues long. The CDR3 reads CASSQGSEQYV. The CDR3 DNA reads TGTGCCAGCAGCCAAGGCTCCGAGCAGTACGTC.

This clonotype has at least ten counts. This chain uses TRBV19 with TRBJ2-1; D is perhaps TRBD1 or TRBD2 (5 bases each). V was clipped by 5 bases and J by 0 bases, with 8 bases between them. The germline V gene encodes CDR1 LNHDA and CDR2 SQIVND (reference sequence). The CDR3 sequence is 14 residues long. The CDR3 spells CASSWGSSYNEQFF. The CDR3 DNA sequence: TGTGCCAGTAGTTGGGGGAGCTCCTACAATGAGCAGTTCTTC. The full variable domain, its missing parts supplied by reference TRBV19 and TRBJ2-1, is DGGITQSPKYLFRKEGQNVTLSCEQNLNHDAMYWYRQDPGQGLRLIYYSQIVNDFQKGDIAEGYSVSREKKESFPLTVTSAQKNPTAFYLCASSWGSSYNEQFFGPGTRLTVL.

The chain recombines TRBV10-3 with TRBJ2-3; TRBD2 matches 9 bases. The germline gives CDR1 ENHRY, CDR2 SYGVKD. V was clipped by 7 bases and J by 1 base; unmatched bases: 15. The length of the CDR3 is 18 residues. CDR3 nucleotide sequence: TGTGCCATCAAAGCCCGGATTAGCGGGGGCGGCGGCACAGATACGCAGTATTTT. Translation gives CAIKARISGGGGTDTQYF.

The chain uses TRBV29-1 and TRBJ2-7, with D possibly matching TRBD2 (6 bases). The CDR3 has 14 amino acids. V was shortened by 4 bases and J by 2 bases, with 15 bases between the two germline ends. Germline-derived CDR1 and CDR2 are SQVTM and ANQGSEA. The CDR3 bases are TGCAGCGTTGGGGGAGGCGAGAGCACCTACGAGCAGTACTTC. It is translated as CSVGGGESTYEQYF.

This clonotype showed up just a few times. The chain recombines TRBV7-9 with TRBJ2-3; D is possibly TRBD2 (7 bases). Germline V CDR1 and CDR2: SEHNR, FQNEAQ (reference sequence). CDR3 length equals 17 residues. The V end lost 3 bases, the J end lost 2 bases, and 18 bases lay between the germline ends. CDR3: CASSFVLAGANTDTQYF. The CDR3 DNA follows: TGTGCCAGCAGCTTCGTCTTGGCGGGGGCCAACACAGATACGCAGTATTTT.

V gene TRBV9 combines with J gene TRBJ1-1; no definite D call. Germline values: CDR1 SGDLS, CDR2 YYNGEE. This CDR3 has 16 residues. V was cut by 0 bases and J by 5 bases, with 17 bases left in between. CDR3 sequence reads: CASSVAGAVSGTEAFF. In DNA form, the CDR3 reads TGTGCCAGCAGCGTAGCAGGAGCAGTGTCGGGGACTGAAGCTTTCTTT. The whole variable domain, remainder taken from reference TRBV9 and TRBJ1-1, is DSGVTQTPKHLITATGQRVTLRCSPRSGDLSVYWYQQSLDQGLQFLIQYYNGEERAKGNILERFSAQQFPDLHSELNLSSLELGDSALYFCASSVAGAVSGTEAFFGQGTRLTVV.

This clonotype was detected many times. The chain couples TRBV12-5 to TRBJ2-7; D remains unclear. CDR1 is LGHNT and CDR2 is FRNRAP in the germline V gene. The CDR3 length is 14 residues. The V end lost 0 bases, the J end lost 9 bases, and 15 bases lay between the germline ends. The CDR3 here is CASGLVPQVDGQYF. The CDR3 coding sequence is TGTGCTAGTGGTTTGGTACCCCAGGTTGACGGGCAGTACTTC.

The chain combines TRBV20-1 with TRBJ2-3, with 9 bases that match TRBD2. Germline-derived CDR1 and CDR2 are DFQATT and SNEGSKA (reference sequence). The CDR3 loop spans 17 amino acids. J was trimmed by 4 bases and V by 4 bases; bases with no gene match: 15. DNA of the CDR3: TGCAGTGCTACCCGAAGGGAAGCGGGGGGTGGCGCAGATACGCAGTATTTT. Its translation: CSATRREAGGGADTQYF.

This clonotype has more than one count but fewer than ten. The J gene is TRBJ2-3, the V gene TRBV29-1; D uncertain. This CDR3 comprises 12 residues. V was trimmed by 7 bases and J by 4 bases, leaving 12 bases between them. Germline values: CDR1 SQVTM, CDR2 ANQGSEA. The CDR3 nucleotides are TGCAGCGCTGGGCGTGTAGCAGATACGCAGTATTTT. This codes for CSAGRVADTQYF.

The chain couples TRBV5-4 to TRBJ2-1; 8 nucleotides match TRBD2. The J segment lost 5 bases and the V segment lost 1 base, leaving 5 bases of the junction unmatched. Germline V gene data show CDR1 as SGHNT and CDR2 as YYREEE (reference sequence). This CDR3 is built from 15 residues. The CDR3 reads CASSLTGGAHNEQFF. The CDR3 DNA follows: TGTGCCAGCAGCTTGACCGGGGGGGCCCACAATGAGCAGTTCTTC.

This clonotype was seen a few times. The genes are TRBV20-1 and TRBJ1-1, with 8 nucleotides matching TRBD1. The V and J ends lost 3 bases and 1 base, in that order; junction bases with no gene match: 13. The CDR3 is 17 residues long. CDR1 and CDR2 from the germline V gene are DFQATT and SNEGSKA (reference sequence). Written as DNA, the CDR3 is TGCAGTGCTAGGGACAGGGTCGCGTTAATTACGAACACTGAAGCTTTCTTT. Protein product: CSARDRVALITNTEAFF.

This clonotype is a singleton in its sample. The chain links TRBV4-1 to TRBJ2-1; the match to TRBD2 covers 8 bases. V trimming: 0 bases; J trimming: 6 bases; junction bases outside the gene matches: 7. This CDR3 comprises 16 residues. Germline-derived CDR1 and CDR2 are MGHRA and YSYEKL. The CDR3 is CASSQDGLADPNEQFF. As DNA, the CDR3 is TGCGCCAGCAGCCAAGACGGACTAGCCGACCCCAATGAGCAGTTCTTC.

This clonotype was seen at least ten times. The CDR3: CASRDGRGGLRNIQYF. CDR3 bases: TGTGCCAGCCGCGATGGGCGGGGGGGCCTAAGAAACATTCAGTACTTC. J is TRBJ2-4 and V is TRBV7-2; 9 bases agree with TRBD2. From germline, CDR1 is SGHTA and CDR2 FQGNSA. With V trimmed by 8 bases and J by 6 bases, 14 bases remained unmatched. The CDR3 sequence is 16 residues long.

This clonotype was seen at least ten times. The V gene is TRBV27, the J gene TRBJ2-7; D call uncertain. V was cut by 2 bases and J by 6 bases, with 11 bases left in between. CDR1 and CDR2 from the germline V gene are MNHEY and SMNVEV (reference sequence). The CDR3 contains 13 residues. Here the CDR3 reads CASSLNFPVEQYF. The CDR3 DNA reads TGTGCCAGCAGTTTAAATTTCCCTGTCGAGCAGTACTTC.

A remark on this clonotype: This CDR3 fails to terminate in the conserved phenylalanine or tryptophan, so it likely reflects a read error. The genes are TRBV27 and TRBJ2-1, with 8 bases aligning to TRBD2. Germline V lookup: CDR1 MNHEY, CDR2 SMNVEV (reference sequence). The CDR3 length is 13 residues. Trimming took 4 bases from V and 7 from J; bases not matched to a gene: 3. CDR3 amino acids: CASSWGGRNEQFS. DNA of the CDR3: TGTGCCAGCAGTTGGGGCGGGAGGAATGAGCAGTTCTCC.

A few counts support this clonotype. V gene TRBV24-1 combines with J gene TRBJ1-2; no clear D. The CDR3 has 13 residues. V lost 3 bases, J lost 4 bases, and 8 bases lay in between. Germline CDR1 is KGHDR and CDR2 is SFDVKD. CDR3 region: CATSDPMSYGYTF. As DNA, the CDR3 is TGTGCCACCAGTGATCCCATGAGCTATGGCTACACCTTC.